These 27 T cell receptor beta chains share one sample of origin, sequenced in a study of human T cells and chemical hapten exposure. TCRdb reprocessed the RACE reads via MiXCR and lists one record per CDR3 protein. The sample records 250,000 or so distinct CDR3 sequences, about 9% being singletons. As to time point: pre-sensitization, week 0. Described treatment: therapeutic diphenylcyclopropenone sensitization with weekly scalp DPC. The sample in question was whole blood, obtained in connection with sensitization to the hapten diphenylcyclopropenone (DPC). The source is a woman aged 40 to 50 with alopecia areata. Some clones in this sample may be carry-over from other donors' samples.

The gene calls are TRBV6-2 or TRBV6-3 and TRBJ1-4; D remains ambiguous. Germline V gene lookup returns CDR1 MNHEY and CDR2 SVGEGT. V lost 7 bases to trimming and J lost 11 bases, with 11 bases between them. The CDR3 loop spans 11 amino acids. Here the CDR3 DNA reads TGTGCCAGCAAAGGGCCCTGGAAACTGTTTTTT. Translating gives CASKGPWKLFF.

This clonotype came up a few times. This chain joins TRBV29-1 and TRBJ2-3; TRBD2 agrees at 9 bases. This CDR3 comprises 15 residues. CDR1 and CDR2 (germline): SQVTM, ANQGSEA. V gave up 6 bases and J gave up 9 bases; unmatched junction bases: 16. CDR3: CSVSLSSGIRGTQYF. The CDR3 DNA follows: TGCAGCGTGTCCCTGTCTAGCGGGATCCGGGGAACGCAGTATTTT.

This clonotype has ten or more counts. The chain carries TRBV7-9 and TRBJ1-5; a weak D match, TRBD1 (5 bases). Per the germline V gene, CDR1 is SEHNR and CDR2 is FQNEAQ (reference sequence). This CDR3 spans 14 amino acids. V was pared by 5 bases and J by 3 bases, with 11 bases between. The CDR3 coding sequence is TGTGCCAGCAGCCGGGAGGGGAACAATCAGCCCCAGCATTTT. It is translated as CASSREGNNQPQHF.

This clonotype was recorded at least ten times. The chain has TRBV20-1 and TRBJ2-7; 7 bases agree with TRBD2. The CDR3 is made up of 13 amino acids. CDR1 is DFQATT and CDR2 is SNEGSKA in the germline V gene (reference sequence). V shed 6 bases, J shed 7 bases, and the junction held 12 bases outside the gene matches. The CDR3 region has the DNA TGCAGTGCGACCGACAGCGGGGTCGGGGAGCAGTACTTC. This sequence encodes CSATDSGVGEQYF.

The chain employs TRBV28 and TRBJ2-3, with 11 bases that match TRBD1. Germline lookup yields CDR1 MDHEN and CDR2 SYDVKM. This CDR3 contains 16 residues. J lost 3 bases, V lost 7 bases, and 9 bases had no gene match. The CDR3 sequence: CASNLPGQGATDTQYF. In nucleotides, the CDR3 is TGTGCCAGCAACCTACCTGGACAGGGGGCGACAGATACGCAGTATTTT.

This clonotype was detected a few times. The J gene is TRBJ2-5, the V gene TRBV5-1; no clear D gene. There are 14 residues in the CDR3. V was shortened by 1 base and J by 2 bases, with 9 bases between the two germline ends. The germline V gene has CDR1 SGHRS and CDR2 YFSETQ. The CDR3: CASSLSPAQETQYF. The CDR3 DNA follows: TGCGCCAGCAGCTTGTCGCCGGCACAAGAGACCCAGTACTTC.

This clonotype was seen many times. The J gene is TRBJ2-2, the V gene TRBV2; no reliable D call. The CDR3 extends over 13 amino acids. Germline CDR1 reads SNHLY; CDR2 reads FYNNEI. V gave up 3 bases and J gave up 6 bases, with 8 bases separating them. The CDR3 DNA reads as TGTGCCAGCAGTGACAATGTGGCCGGGGAGCTGTTTTTT. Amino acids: CASSDNVAGELFF.

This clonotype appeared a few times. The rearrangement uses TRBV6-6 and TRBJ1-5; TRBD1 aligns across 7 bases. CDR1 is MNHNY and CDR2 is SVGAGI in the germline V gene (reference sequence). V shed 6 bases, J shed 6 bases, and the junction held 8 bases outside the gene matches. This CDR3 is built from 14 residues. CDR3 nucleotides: TGTGCCAGCAGCCTTGACAGGGTTGGTCAGCCCCAGCATTTT. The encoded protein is CASSLDRVGQPQHF.

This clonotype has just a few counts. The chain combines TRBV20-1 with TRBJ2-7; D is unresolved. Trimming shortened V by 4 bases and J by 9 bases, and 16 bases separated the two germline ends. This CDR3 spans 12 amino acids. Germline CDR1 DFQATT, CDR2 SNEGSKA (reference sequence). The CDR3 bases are TGCAGTGCTACCGGTACCGACGAAGGGCAGTACTTC. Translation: CSATGTDEGQYF.

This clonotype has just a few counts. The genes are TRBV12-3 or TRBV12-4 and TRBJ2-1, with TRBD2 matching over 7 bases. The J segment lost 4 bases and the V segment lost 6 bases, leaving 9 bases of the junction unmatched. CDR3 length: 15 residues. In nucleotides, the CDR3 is TGTGCCAGCAGCTTAATCCTTAGCGGGTACAATGAGCAGTTCTTC. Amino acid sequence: CASSLILSGYNEQFF.

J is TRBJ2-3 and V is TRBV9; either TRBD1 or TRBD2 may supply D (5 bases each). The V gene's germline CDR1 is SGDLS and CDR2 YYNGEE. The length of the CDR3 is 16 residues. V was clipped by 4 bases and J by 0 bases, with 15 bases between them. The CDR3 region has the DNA TGTGCCAGCAGCACAGGACTTCTTTCTAGCACAGATACGCAGTATTTT. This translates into CASSTGLLSSTDTQYF. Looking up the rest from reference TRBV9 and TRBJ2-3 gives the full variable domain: DSGVTQTPKHLITATGQRVTLRCSPRSGDLSVYWYQQSLDQGLQFLIQYYNGEERAKGNILERFSAQQFPDLHSELNLSSLELGDSALYFCASSTGLLSSTDTQYFGPGTRLTVL.

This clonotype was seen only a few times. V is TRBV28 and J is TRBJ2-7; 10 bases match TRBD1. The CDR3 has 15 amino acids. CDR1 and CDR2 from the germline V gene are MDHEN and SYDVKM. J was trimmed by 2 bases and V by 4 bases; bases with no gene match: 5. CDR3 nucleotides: TGTGCCAGCAGTTCCCCCGGGACAGGGGCCTACGAGCAGTACTTC. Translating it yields CASSSPGTGAYEQYF.

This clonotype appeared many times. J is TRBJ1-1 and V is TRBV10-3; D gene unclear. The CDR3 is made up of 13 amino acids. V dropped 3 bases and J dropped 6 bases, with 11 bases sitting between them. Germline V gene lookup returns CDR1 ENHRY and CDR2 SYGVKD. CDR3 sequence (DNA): TGTGCCATCAGTGAAAGGGTCCTTTCTGAAGCTTTCTTT. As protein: CAISERVLSEAFF.

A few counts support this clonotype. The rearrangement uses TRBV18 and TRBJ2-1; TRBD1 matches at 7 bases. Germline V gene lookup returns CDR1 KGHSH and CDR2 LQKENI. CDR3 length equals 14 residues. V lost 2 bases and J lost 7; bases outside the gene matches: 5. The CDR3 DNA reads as TGTGCCAGCTCACCAGAGGGGGCGGCGAATGAGCAGTTCTTC. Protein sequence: CASSPEGAANEQFF. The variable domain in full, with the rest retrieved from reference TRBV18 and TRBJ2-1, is NAGVMQNPRHLVRRRGQEARLRCSPMKGHSHVYWYRQLPEEGLKFMVYLQKENIIDESGMPKERFSAEFPKEGPSILRIQQVVRGDSAAYFCASSPEGAANEQFFGPGTRLTVL.

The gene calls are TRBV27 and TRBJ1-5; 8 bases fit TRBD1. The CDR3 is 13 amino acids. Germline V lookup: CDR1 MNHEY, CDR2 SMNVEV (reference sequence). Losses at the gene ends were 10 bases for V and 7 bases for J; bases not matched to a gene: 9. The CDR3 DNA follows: TGTGCCACCGGGCAGGGGGCAGAACAGCCCCAGCATTTT. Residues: CATGQGAEQPQHF.

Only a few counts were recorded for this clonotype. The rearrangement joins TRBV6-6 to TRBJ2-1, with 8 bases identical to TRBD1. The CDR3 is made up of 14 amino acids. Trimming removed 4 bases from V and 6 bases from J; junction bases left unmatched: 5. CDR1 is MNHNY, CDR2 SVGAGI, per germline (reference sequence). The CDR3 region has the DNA TGTGCCAGCAGTTTCATCCAGGGGGCCAATGAGCAGTTCTTC. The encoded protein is CASSFIQGANEQFF.

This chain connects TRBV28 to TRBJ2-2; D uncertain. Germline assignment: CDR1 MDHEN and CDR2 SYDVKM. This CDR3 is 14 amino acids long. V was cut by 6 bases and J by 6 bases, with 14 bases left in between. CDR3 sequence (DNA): TGTGCCAGCAGAGGGTCAGGTGGACCCGGGGAGCTGTTTTTT. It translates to CASRGSGGPGELFF.

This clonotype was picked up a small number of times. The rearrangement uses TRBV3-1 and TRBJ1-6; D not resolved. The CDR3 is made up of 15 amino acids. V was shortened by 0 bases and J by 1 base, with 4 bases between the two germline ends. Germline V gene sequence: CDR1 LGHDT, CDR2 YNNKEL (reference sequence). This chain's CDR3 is CASSQDGSYNSPLHF. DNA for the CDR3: TGTGCCAGCAGCCAAGATGGGTCCTATAATTCACCCCTCCACTTT.

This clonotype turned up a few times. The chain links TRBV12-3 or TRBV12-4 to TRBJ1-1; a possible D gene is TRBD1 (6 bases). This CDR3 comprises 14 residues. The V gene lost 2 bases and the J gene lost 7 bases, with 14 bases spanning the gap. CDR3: CASSLSLGGDEAFF. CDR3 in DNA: TGTGCCAGCAGTTTATCTCTAGGGGGTGATGAAGCTTTCTTT.

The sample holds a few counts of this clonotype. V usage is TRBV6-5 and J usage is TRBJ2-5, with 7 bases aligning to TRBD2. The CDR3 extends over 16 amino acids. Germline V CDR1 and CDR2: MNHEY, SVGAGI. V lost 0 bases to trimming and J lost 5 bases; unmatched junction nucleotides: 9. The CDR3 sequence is CASSYSFREEVETQYF. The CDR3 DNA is TGTGCCAGCAGTTACTCGTTTCGGGAGGAGGTGGAGACCCAGTACTTC.

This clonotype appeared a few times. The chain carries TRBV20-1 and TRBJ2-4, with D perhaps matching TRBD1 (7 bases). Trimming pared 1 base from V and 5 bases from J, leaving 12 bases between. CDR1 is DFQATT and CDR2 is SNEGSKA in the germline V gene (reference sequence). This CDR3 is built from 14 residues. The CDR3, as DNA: TGCAGTGCTAGAGGACAGGGAGGCCAAAACATTCAGTACTTC. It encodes CSARGQGGQNIQYF.

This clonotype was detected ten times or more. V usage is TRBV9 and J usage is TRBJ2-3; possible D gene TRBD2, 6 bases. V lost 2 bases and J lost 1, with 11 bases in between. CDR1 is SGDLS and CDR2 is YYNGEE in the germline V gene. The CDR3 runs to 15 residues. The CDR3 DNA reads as TGTGCCAGCAGCGTGGACGGGGAGGGCACAGATACGCAGTATTTT. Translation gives CASSVDGEGTDTQYF. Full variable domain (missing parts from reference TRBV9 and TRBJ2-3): DSGVTQTPKHLITATGQRVTLRCSPRSGDLSVYWYQQSLDQGLQFLIQYYNGEERAKGNILERFSAQQFPDLHSELNLSSLELGDSALYFCASSVDGEGTDTQYFGPGTRLTVL.

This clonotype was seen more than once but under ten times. CDR3 nucleotides: TGCGCCAGCAGCTTGACAGGACTCGACATCACCGGGGAGCTGTTTTTT. Translated: CASSLTGLDITGELFF. The chain is built from TRBV5-1 and TRBJ2-2; D tentatively reads TRBD1 or TRBD2 (5 bases each). Germline CDR1 SGHRS, CDR2 YFSETQ. With 1 base removed from V and 4 bases from J, the gap between germline ends came to 14 bases. This CDR3 is built from 16 residues.

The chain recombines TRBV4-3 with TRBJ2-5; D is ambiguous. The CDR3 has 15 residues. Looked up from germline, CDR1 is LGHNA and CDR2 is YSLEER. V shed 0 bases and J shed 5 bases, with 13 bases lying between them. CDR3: CASSQEFRRVETQYF. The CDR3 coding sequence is TGCGCCAGCAGCCAAGAGTTTCGAAGAGTGGAGACCCAGTACTTC.

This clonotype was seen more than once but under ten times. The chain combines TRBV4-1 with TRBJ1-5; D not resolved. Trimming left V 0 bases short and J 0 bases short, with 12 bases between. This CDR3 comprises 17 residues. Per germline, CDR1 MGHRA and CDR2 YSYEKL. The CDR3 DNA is TGCGCCAGCAGCCAAGATATTGAGAGCCTTAGCAATCAGCCCCAGCATTTT. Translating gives CASSQDIESLSNQPQHF.

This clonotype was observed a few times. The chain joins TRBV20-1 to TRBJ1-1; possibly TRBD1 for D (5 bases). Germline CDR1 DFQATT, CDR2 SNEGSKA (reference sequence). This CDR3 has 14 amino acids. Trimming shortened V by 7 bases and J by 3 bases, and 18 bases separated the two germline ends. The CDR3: CSVMRGGTDTEAFF. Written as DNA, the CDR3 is TGCAGTGTTATGCGGGGGGGTACCGACACTGAAGCTTTCTTT.

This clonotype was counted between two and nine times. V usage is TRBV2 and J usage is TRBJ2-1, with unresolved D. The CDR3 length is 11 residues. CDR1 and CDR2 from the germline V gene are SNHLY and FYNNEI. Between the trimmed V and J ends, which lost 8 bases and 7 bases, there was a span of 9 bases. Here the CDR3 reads CASDMGNEQFF. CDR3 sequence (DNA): TGTGCCAGCGATATGGGGAATGAGCAGTTCTTC. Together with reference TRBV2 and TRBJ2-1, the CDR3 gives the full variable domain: EPEVTQTPSHQVTQMGQEVILRCVPISNHLYFYWYRQILGQKVEFLVSFYNNEISEKSEIFDDQFSVERPDGSNFTLKIRSTKLEDSAMYFCASDMGNEQFFGPGTRLTVL.